Here is one T cell receptor beta chain with its context. The CDR3 covers 16 residues. V shed 1 base and J shed 2 bases, with 15 bases lying between them. These data come from a study of immune characterization of retroperitoneal liposarcoma. From the PCR reads, TCRdb called clonotypes with MiXCR, one entry per CDR3 protein. The sample comprises roughly 4,000 distinct CDR3 sequences, around 35% of which are singletons, and about 29% rests with the top ten. Sample: tumor tissue. This chain uses TRBV12-3 or TRBV12-4 with TRBJ2-7; D is possibly TRBD2 (5 bases). This clonotype was sampled from a male donor with retroperitoneal liposarcoma. The CDR3 region has the DNA TGTGCCAGCAGTTTAGAGTGGGGAGCAGGAACCTACGAGCAGTACTTC. Residues: CASSLEWGAGTYEQYF.